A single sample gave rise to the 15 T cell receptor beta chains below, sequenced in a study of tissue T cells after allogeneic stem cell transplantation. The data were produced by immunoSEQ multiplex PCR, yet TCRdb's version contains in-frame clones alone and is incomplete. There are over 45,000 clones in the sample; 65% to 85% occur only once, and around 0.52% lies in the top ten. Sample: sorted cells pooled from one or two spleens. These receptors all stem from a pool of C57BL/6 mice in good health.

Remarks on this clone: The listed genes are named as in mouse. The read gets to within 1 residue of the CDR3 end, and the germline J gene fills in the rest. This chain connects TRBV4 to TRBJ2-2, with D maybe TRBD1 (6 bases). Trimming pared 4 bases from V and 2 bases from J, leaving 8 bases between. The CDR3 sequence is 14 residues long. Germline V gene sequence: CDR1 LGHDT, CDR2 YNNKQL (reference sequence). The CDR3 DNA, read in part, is TGTGCCAGCAGCTTTGACAGGAACACCGGGCAGCTCTAC. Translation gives CASSFDRNTGQLY. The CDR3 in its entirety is CASSFDRNTGQLYF.

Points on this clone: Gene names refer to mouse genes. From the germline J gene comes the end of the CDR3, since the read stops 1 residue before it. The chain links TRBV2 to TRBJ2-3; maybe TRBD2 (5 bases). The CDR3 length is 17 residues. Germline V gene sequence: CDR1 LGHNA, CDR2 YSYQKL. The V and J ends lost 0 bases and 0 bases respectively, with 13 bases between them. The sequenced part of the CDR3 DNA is TGTGCCAGCAGCCAAGATGGGATTGGGGTCAGTGCAGAAACGCTGTAT. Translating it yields CASSQDGIGVSAETLY. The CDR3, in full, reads CASSQDGIGVSAETLYF.

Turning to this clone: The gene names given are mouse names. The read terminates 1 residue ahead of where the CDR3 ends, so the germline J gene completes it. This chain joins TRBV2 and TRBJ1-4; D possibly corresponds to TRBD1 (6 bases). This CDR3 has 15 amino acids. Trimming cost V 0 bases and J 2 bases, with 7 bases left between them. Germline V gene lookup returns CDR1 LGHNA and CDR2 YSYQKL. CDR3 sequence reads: CASSQEGTSNERLFF. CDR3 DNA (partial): TGTGCCAGCAGCCAAGAAGGGACATCCAACGAAAGATTATTT. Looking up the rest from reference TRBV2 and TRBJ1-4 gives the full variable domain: DPKIIQKPKYLVAVTGSEKILICEQYLGHNAMYWYRQSAKKPLEFMFSYSYQKLMDNQTASSRFQPQSSKKNHLDLQITALKPDDSATYFCASSQEGTSNERLFFGHGTKLSVL.

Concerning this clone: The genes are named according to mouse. The chain's CDR3 is CASSFGLGGTLYF. CDR3 DNA, as far as it was read: TGTGCCAGCAGCTTCGGACTGGGGGGAACGCTGTAT. The chain has TRBV3 and TRBJ2-3; 11 nucleotides line up with TRBD2. With the read ending 1 residue before the CDR3 end, the germline J gene is used to fill in that end. V was pared by 3 bases and J by 8 bases, with 1 base of the junction left unmatched. CDR1 is SNHLY and CDR2 is FYNGKV in the germline V gene (reference sequence). This CDR3 is 13 amino acids long.

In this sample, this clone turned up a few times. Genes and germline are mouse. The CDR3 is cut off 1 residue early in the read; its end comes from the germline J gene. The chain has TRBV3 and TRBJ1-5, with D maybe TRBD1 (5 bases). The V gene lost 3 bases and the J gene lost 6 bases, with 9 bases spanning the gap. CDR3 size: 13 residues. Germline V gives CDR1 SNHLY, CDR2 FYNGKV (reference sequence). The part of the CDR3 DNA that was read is TGTGCCAGCAGCTTCGGCCAGGGCCAGGCTCCGCTT. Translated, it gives CASSFGQGQAPL. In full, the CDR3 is CASSFGQGQAPLF.

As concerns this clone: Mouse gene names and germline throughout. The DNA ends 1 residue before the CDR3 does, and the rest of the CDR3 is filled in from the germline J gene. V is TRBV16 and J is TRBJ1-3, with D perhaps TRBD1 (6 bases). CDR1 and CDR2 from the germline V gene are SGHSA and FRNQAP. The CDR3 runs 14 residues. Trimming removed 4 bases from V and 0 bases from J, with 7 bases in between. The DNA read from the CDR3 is TGTGCAAGCAGCTCGGACAGTTCTGGAAATACGCTCTAT. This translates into CASSSDSSGNTLY. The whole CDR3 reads CASSSDSSGNTLYF.

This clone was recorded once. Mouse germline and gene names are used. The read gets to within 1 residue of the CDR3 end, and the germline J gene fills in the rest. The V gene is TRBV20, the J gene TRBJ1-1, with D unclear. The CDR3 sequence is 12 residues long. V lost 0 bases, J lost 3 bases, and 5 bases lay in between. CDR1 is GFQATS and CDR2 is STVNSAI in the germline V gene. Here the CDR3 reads CGARDRHTEVFF. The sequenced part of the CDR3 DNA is TGTGGTGCTAGGGATAGGCACACAGAAGTCTTC.

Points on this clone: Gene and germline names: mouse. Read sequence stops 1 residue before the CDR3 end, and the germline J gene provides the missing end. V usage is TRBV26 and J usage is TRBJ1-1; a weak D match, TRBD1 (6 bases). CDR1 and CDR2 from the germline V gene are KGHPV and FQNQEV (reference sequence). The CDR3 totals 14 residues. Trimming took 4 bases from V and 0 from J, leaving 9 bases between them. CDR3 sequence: CASSPRGPNTEVFF. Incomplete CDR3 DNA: TGTGCCAGCAGTCCCCGGGGGCCAAACACAGAAGTCTTC.

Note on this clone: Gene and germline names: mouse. CDR3 sequence: CASSDAGQGAASDYTF. The CDR3 DNA, read in part, is TGTGCCAGCAGTGATGCAGGCCAGGGGGCCGCCTCCGACTACACC. The genes are TRBV13-1 and TRBJ1-2; 8 positions match TRBD1. The DNA ends 1 residue before the CDR3 does, and the rest of the CDR3 is filled in from the germline J gene. The germline gives CDR1 NSHNY, CDR2 SYGAGN. This CDR3 is 16 amino acids long. V shed 0 bases, J shed 4 bases, and the junction held 8 bases outside the gene matches.

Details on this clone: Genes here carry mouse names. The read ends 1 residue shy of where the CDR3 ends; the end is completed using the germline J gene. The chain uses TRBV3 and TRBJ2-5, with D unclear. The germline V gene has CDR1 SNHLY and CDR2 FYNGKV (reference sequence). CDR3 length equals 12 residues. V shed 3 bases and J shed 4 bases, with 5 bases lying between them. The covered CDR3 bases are TGTGCCAGCAGCTTGTCGGAAGACACCCAGTAC. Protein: CASSLSEDTQY. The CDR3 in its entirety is CASSLSEDTQYF.

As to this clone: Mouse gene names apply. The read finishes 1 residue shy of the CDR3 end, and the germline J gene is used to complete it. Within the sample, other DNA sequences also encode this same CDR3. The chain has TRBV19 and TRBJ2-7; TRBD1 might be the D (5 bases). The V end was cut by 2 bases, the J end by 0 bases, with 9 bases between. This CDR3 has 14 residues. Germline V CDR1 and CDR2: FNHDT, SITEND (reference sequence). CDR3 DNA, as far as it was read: TGTGCCAGCAGTATCGGACAAAGCTCCTATGAACAGTAC. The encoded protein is CASSIGQSSYEQY. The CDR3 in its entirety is CASSIGQSSYEQYF.

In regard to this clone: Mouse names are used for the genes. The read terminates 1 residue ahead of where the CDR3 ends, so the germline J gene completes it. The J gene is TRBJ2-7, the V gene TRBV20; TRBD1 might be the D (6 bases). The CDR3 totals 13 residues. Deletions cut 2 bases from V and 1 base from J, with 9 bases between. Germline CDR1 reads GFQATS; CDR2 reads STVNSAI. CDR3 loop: CGARKQGSYEQYF. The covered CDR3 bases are TGTGGTGCTAGGAAACAGGGTTCCTATGAACAGTAC.

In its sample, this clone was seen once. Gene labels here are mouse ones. The sequenced CDR3 bases are TGTGCCTGGAGTCTAGTTGGGGGAAGGAACACCTTGTAC. Translated: CAWSLVGGRNTLY. The full CDR3 protein reads CAWSLVGGRNTLYF. V gene TRBV31 combines with J gene TRBJ2-4; possible D gene TRBD2, 6 bases. From the germline J gene comes the end of the CDR3, since the read stops 1 residue before it. CDR1 GKSSPN and CDR2 SITVG come from the germline V gene. The CDR3 is made up of 14 amino acids. Trimming shortened V by 0 bases and J by 6 bases, and 13 bases separated the two germline ends.

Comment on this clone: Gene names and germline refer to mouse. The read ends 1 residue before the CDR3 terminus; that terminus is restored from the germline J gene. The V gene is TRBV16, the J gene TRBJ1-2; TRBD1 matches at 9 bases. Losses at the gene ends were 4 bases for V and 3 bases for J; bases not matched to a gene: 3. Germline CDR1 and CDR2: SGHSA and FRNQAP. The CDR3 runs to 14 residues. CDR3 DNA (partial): TGTGCAAGCAGCTCACAGGGGGCGTACTCCGACTACACC. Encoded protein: CASSSQGAYSDYT. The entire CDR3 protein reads CASSSQGAYSDYTF. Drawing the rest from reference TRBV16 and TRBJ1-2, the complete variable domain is NAGVIQTPRHKVTGKGQEATLWCEPISGHSAVFWYRQTIVQGLEFLTYFRNQAPIDDSGMPKERFSAQMPNQSHSTLKIQSTQPQDSAVYLCASSSQGAYSDYTFGSGTRLLVI.

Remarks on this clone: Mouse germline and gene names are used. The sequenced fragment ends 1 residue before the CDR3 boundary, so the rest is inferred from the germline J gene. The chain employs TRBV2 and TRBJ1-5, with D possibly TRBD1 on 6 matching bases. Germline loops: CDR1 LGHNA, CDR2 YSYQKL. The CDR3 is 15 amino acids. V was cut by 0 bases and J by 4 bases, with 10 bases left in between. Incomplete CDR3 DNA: TGTGCCAGCAGCCAAGATCCCAGGGGAAACCAGGCTCCGCTT. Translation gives CASSQDPRGNQAPL. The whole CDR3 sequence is CASSQDPRGNQAPLF.